This TCR beta chain was identified in a study of blood T cell repertoires in COVID-19. As for the study in general: The United States, Italy and Spain provided the acute and convalescent COVID-19 samples. PBMCs, B-cell-depleted T cells, or T cells were the source of the cDNA or gDNA that made up the material.

V was trimmed by 2 bases and J by 6 bases, leaving 14 bases between them. There are 14 residues in the CDR3. Germline assignment: CDR1 ENHRY and CDR2 SYGVKD. Per the original data handling: Reference gene primer amplification gave estimated nucleated cell counts. Sequenced by immunoSEQ multiplex PCR; TCRdb stores in-frame clones only, minus some. The V and J calls and the clone size are those of that table, but D and trimming were determined from the DNA. The sample lists a few hundred thousand clones; more than 75% were seen once. Sequencing was carried out using peripheral blood. The gene calls are TRBV10-3 and TRBJ2-7, with D uncertain. This clonotype was sampled from a woman aged 40 to 50 who had recovered from COVID-19. This chain's CDR3 is CAISETSVTGEQYF. The CDR3 region has the DNA TGTGCCATCAGTGAGACGAGCGTCACCGGCGAGCAGTACTTC.